This T cell receptor beta chain was profiled in a study of blood T cells in healthy people across ages. Investigators took around 10 milliliters of peripheral blood from every donor. The authors ran a second PCR of 7 to 11 cycles using a sample-barcoded 5' primer and a J-beta primer mix. TCRdb re-called the 5' RACE reads through MiXCR, storing one row per CDR3 protein. The repertoire holds 1.4 million to 1.5 million distinct CDR3 sequences, with around 39% as singletons. Concerning this clonotype: No antigen is known for it. It is likely a read error, because the conserved phenylalanine at the end of the CDR3 is missing.

Study-level points and caveats: Naive T cell percentage by flow cytometry tracked strongly with beta diversity. Per-million-T-cell TCR beta diversity fell roughly linearly with age.

Sequencing input: blood. The sequence derives from a young woman in good health.

CDR3: CASRGPGRDTDTQYS. The CDR3 DNA follows: TGCGCCAGCAGAGGCCCCGGACGGGACACAGATACGCAGTATTCT. This sequence joins TRBV5-1 and TRBJ2-3; D is possibly TRBD2 (5 bases). Looked up from germline, CDR1 is SGHRS and CDR2 is YFSETQ. This CDR3 region has 15 residues. V was trimmed by 5 bases and J by 2 bases, leaving 15 bases between them.